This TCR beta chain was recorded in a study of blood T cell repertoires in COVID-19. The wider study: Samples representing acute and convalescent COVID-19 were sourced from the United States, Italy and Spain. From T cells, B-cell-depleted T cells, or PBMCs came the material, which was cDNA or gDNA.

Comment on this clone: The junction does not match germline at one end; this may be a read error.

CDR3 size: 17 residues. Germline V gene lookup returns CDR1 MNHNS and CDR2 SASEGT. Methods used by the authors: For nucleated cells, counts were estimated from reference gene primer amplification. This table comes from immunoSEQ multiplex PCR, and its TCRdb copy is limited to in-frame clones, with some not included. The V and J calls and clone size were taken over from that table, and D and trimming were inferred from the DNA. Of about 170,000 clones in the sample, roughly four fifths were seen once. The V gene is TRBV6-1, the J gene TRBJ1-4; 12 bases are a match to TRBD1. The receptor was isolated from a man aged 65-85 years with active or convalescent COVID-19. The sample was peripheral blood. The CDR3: CASREGTGGLANEKLFF. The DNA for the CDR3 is TGTGCCAGCAGGGAAGGGACAGGGGGCCTAGCTAATGAAAAACTGTTTTTT.